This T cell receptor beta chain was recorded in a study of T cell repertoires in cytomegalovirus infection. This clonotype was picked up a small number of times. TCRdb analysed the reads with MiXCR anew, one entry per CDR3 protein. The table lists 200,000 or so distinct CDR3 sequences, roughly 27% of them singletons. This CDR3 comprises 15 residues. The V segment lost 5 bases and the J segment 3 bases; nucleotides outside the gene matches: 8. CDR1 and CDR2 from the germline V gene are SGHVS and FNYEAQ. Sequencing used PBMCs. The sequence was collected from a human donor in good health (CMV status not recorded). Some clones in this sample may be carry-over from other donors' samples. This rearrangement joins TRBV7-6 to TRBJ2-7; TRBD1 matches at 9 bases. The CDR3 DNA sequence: TGTGCCAGCAGCCCAGGGGGACAGGGAATCTACGAGCAGTACTTC. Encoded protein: CASSPGGQGIYEQYF. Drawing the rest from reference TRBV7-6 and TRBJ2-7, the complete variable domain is GAGVSQSPRYKVTKRGQDVALRCDPISGHVSLYWYRQALGQGPEFLTYFNYEAQQDKSGLPNDRFSAERPEGSISTLTIQRTEQRDSAMYRCASSPGGQGIYEQYFGPGTRLTVT.